This T cell receptor beta chain derives from a study of identical twins. Study conclusions and caveats: Models, which agreed with sharing between unrelated individuals, nonetheless underestimated the out-of-frame TCR alpha sharing seen in monozygotic twins.

Unique molecular identifiers were present on the cDNA, and a universal primer site came from template switching. Each CDR3 protein is one row after TCRdb ran MiXCR on the 5' RACE reads. This sample has about 690,000 distinct CDR3 sequences, with about 20% found just once. Losses at the gene ends were 6 bases for V and 4 bases for J; bases not matched to a gene: 10. The CDR3 has 14 amino acids. Germline CDR1 and CDR2: DFQATT and SNEGSKA (reference sequence). As to this clonotype: Its antigen is still unknown.

The sample was also reused in another study, on T cells expressing NK-cell markers.

Sequencing input: PBMCs. The receptor comes from a woman under 30 in good health. The rearrangement links TRBV20-1 to TRBJ2-7; 9 bases are shared with TRBD2. CDR3 loop: CSAAPLLAGYEQYF. Here the CDR3 DNA reads TGCAGTGCAGCCCCCCTCCTAGCGGGATACGAGCAGTACTTC.